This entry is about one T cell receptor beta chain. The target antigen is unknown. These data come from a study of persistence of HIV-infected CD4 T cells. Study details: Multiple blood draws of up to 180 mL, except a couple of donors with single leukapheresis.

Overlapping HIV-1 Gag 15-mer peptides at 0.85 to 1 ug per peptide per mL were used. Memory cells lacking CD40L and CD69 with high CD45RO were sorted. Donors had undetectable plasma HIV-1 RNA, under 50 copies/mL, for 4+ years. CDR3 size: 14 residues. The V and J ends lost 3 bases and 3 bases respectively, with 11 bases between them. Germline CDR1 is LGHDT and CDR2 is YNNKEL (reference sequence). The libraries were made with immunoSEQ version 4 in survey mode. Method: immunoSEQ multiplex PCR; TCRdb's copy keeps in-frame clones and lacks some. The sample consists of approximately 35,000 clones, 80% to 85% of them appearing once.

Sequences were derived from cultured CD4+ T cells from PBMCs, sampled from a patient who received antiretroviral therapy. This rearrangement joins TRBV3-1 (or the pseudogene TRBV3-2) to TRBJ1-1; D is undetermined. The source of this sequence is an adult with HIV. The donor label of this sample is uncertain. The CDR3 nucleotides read TGTGCCAGCAGCCAGGGTAGAACGGACACTGAAGCTTTCTTT. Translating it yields CASSQGRTDTEAFF.